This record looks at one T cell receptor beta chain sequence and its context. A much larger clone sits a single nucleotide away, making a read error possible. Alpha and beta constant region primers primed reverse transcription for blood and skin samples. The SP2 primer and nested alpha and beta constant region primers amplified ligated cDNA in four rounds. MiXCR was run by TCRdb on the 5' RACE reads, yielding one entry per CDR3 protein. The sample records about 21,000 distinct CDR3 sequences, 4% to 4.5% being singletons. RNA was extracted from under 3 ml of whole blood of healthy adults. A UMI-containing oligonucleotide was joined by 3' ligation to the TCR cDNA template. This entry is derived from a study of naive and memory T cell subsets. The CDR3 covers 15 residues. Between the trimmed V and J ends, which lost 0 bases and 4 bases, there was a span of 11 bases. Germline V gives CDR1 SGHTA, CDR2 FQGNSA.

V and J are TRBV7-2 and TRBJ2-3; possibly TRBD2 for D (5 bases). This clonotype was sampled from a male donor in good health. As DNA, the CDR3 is TGTGCCAGCAGCTTAGCGTTGGCTAGCCCAGATACGCAGTATTTT. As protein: CASSLALASPDTQYF. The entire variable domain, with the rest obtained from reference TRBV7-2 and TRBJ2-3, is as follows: GAGVSQSPSNKVTEKGKDVELRCDPISGHTALYWYRQSLGQGLEFLIYFQGNSAPDKSGLPSDRFSAERTGGSVSTLTIQRTQQEDSAVYLCASSLALASPDTQYFGPGTRLTVL.